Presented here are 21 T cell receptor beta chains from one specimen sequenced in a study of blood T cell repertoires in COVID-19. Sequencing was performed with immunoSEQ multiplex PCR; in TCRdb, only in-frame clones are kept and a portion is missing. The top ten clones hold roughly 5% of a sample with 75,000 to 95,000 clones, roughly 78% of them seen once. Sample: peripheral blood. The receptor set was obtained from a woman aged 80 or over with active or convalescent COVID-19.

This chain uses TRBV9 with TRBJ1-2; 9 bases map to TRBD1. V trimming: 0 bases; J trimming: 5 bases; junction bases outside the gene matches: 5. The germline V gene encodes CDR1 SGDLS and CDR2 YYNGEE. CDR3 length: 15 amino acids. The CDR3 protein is CASSVARTGVYGYTF. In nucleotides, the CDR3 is TGTGCCAGCAGCGTAGCTCGGACAGGGGTTTATGGCTACACCTTC.

The CDR3 sequence is CASSNLGLGSANYGYTF. In DNA form, the CDR3 reads TGTGCCAGTAGTAACTTGGGTCTGGGCTCCGCTAACTATGGCTACACCTTC. The chain couples TRBV19 to TRBJ1-2, with D unclear. The germline V and J ends were trimmed by 4 bases and 0 bases, with 18 bases remaining between them. Germline V gene lookup returns CDR1 LNHDA and CDR2 SQIVND (reference sequence). This CDR3 has 17 amino acids. Variable domain in full (rest from reference TRBV19 and TRBJ1-2): DGGITQSPKYLFRKEGQNVTLSCEQNLNHDAMYWYRQDPGQGLRLIYYSQIVNDFQKGDIAEGYSVSREKKESFPLTVTSAQKNPTAFYLCASSNLGLGSANYGYTFGSGTRLTVV.

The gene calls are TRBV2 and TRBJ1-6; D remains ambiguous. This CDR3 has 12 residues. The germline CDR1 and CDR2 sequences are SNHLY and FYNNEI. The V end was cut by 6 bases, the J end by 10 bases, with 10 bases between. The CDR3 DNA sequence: TGTGCCAGCAGGAGAAGCGACTCACCCCTCCACTTT. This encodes CASRRSDSPLHF.

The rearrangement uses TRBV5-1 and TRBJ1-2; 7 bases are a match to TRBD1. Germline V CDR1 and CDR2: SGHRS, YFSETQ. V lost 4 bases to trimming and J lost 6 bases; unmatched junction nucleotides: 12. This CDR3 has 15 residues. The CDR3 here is CASSVGTASANGYTF. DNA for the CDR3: TGCGCCAGCAGCGTGGGGACAGCTTCGGCGAATGGCTACACCTTC.

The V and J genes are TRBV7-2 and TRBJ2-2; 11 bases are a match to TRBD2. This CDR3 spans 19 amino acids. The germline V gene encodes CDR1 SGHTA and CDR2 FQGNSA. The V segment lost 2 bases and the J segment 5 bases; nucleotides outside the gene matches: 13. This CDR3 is CASSLWRGLAVGGTGELFF. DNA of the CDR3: TGTGCCAGCAGCTTATGGCGGGGACTAGCGGTGGGGGGAACCGGGGAGCTGTTTTTT.

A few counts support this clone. The CDR3: CASRTSGARTEAFF. Here the CDR3 DNA reads TGTGCCAGCAGAACCTCAGGGGCCCGGACTGAAGCTTTCTTT. The chain uses TRBV7-9 and TRBJ1-1; the D gene is possibly TRBD1 (6 bases). Germline CDR1 reads SEHNR; CDR2 reads FQNEAQ (reference sequence). V dropped 6 bases and J dropped 5 bases, with 16 bases sitting between them. This CDR3 is built from 14 residues. The whole variable domain, filled in from reference TRBV7-9 and TRBJ1-1, reads DTGVSQNPRHKITKRGQNVTFRCDPISEHNRLYWYRQTLGQGPEFLTYFQNEAQLEKSRLLSDRFSAERPKGSFSTLEIQRTEQGDSAMYLCASRTSGARTEAFFGQGTRLTVV.

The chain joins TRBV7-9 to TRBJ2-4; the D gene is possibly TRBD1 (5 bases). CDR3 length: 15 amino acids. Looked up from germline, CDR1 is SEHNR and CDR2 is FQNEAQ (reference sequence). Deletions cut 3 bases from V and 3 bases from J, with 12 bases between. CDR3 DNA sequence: TGTGCCAGCAGCTTCCCAGGGTGGGGCAAAAACATTCAGTACTTC. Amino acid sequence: CASSFPGWGKNIQYF.

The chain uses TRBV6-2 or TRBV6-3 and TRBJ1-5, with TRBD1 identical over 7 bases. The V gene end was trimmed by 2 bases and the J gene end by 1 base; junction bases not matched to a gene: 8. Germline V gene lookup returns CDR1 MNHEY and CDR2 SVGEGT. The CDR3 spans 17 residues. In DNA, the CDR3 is TGTGCCAGCAGTTACCCGTGGGACAGCAGAAGCAATCAGCCCCAGCATTTT. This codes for CASSYPWDSRSNQPQHF.

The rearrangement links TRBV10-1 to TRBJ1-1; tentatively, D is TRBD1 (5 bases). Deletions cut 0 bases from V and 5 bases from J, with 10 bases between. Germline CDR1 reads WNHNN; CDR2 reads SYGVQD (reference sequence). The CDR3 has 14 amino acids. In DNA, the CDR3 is TGCGCCAGCAGTGAGTCGGGCCGGGGGACTGAAGCTTTCTTT. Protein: CASSESGRGTEAFF.

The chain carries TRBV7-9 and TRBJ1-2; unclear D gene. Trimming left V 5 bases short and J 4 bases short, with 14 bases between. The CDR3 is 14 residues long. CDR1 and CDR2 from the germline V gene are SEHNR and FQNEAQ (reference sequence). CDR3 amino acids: CASSVLTGFYGYTF. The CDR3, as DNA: TGTGCCAGCAGCGTCCTCACGGGGTTCTATGGCTACACCTTC.

For the CDR3, the DNA is TGTGCCAGCAGTTTAGGTACGAGCTCTGGAAACACCATATATTTT. Its protein is CASSLGTSSGNTIYF. This sequence joins TRBV28 and TRBJ1-3; D is unresolved. CDR1 and CDR2 (germline): MDHEN, SYDVKM. V lost 2 bases and J lost 0, with 8 bases in between. This CDR3 comprises 15 residues. The whole variable domain, filled in from reference TRBV28 and TRBJ1-3, reads DVKVTQSSRYLVKRTGEKVFLECVQDMDHENMFWYRQDPGLGLRLIYFSYDVKMKEKGDIPEGYSVSREKKERFSLILESASTNQTSMYLCASSLGTSSGNTIYFGEGSWLTVV.

CDR3 in DNA: TGTGCCAGCAGGGACAGCCTCTATGGCTACACCTTC. It codes for CASRDSLYGYTF. The V and J genes are TRBV3-1 (or the pseudogene TRBV3-2) and TRBJ1-2, with D possibly TRBD1 on 6 matching bases. CDR3 size: 12 residues. Germline values: CDR1 LGHDT, CDR2 YNNKEL (reference sequence). Trimming removed 6 bases at V and 4 bases at J, with 9 bases between.

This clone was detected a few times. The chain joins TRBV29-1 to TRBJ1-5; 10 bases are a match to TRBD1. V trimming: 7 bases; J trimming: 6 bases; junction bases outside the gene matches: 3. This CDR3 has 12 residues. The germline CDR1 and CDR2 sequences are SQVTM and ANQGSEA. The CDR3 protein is CSARTGGQPQHF. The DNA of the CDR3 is TGCAGCGCTCGGACAGGGGGTCAGCCCCAGCATTTT.

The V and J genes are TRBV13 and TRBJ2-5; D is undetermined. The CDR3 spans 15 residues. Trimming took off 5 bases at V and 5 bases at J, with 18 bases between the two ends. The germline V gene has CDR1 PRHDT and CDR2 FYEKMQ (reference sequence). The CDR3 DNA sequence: TGTGCCAGCAGCGCAACCCAAGAGGCCCTGGAGACCCAGTACTTC. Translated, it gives CASSATQEALETQYF. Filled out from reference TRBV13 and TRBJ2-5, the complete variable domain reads AAGVIQSPRHLIKEKRETATLKCYPIPRHDTVYWYQQGPGQDPQFLISFYEKMQSDKGSIPDRFSAQQFSDYHSELNMSSLELGDSALYFCASSATQEALETQYFGPGTRLLVL.

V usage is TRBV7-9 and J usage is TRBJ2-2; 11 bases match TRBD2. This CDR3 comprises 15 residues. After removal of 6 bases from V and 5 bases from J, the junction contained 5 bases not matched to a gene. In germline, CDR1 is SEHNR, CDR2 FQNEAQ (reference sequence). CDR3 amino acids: CASSHGLAGTGELFF. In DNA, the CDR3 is TGTGCCAGCAGTCATGGACTAGCGGGTACCGGGGAGCTGTTTTTT.

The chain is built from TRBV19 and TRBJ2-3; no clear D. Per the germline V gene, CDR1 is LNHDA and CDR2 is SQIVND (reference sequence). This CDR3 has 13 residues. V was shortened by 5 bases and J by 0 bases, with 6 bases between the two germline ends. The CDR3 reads CASSLTSTDTQYF. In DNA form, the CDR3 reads TGTGCCAGTAGTTTGACTAGCACAGATACGCAGTATTTT. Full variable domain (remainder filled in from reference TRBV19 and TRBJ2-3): DGGITQSPKYLFRKEGQNVTLSCEQNLNHDAMYWYRQDPGQGLRLIYYSQIVNDFQKGDIAEGYSVSREKKESFPLTVTSAQKNPTAFYLCASSLTSTDTQYFGPGTRLTVL.

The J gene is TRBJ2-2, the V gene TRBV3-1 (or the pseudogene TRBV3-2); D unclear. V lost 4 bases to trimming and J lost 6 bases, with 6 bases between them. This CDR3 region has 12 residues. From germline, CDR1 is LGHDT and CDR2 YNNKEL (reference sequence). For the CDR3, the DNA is TGTGCCAGCAGCCCCTTTCCCGGGGAGCTGTTTTTT. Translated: CASSPFPGELFF.

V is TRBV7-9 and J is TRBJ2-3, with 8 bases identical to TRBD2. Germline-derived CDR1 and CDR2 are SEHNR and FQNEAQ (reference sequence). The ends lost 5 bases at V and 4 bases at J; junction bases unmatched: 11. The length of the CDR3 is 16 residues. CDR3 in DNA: TGTGCCAGCAGCCCAGCGGGGGCCCAACGGGCAGATACGCAGTATTTT. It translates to CASSPAGAQRADTQYF.

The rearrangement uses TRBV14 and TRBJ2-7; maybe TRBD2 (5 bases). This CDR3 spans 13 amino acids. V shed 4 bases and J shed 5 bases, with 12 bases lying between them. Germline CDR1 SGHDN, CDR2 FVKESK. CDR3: CASSPWTGNEQYF. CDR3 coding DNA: TGTGCCAGCAGCCCCTGGACGGGGAACGAGCAGTACTTC.

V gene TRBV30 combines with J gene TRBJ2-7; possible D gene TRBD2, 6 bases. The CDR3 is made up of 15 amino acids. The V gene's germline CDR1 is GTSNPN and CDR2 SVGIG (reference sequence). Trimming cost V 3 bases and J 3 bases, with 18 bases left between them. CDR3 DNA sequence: TGTGCCTGGAGCCTCGGGGGTGGCCCCCACTACGAGCAGTACTTC. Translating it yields CAWSLGGGPHYEQYF.

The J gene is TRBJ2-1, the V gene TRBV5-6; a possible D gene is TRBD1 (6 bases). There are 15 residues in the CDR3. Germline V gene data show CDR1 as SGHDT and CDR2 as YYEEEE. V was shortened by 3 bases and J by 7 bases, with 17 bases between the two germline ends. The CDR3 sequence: CASSSLGQGKNEQFF. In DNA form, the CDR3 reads TGTGCCAGCAGCTCCCTCGGGCAGGGGAAAAATGAGCAGTTCTTC. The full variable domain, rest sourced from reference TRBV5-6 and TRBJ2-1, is DAGVTQSPTHLIKTRGQQVTLRCSPKSGHDTVSWYQQALGQGPQFIFQYYEEEERQRGNFPDRFSGHQFPNYSSELNVNALLLGDSALYLCASSSLGQGKNEQFFGPGTRLTVL.